The 26 T cell receptor beta chains below all came from one sample that was sequenced in a study of beta chain features in type 1 diabetes. Whole-study findings and limits: For Type 1 diabetes patients, all four CD4+ subsets carried TCRB CDR3s that were moderately but significantly shorter.

The isolated RNA, all of it, was reverse transcribed, so expressed TCRB transcripts were what got sequenced. The assay was immunoSEQ multiplex PCR, and TCRdb's table has in-frame clones only and misses some. The sample records 20,000 to 25,000 clones, under 75% being singletons. Their antigens remain unidentified. Sequencing used stem cell memory CD4+ T cells from blood. Receptors were obtained from a man between 18 and 35 years old with type 1 diabetes.

This chain links TRBV5-1 with TRBJ2-1, with 7 bases fitting TRBD1. CDR3 length equals 16 residues. Germline assignment: CDR1 SGHRS and CDR2 YFSETQ. V shed 3 bases, J shed 1 base, and the junction held 7 bases outside the gene matches. This CDR3 is CASSSGQENSYNEQFF. CDR3 bases: TGCGCCAGCAGCTCCGGACAGGAGAATTCCTACAATGAGCAGTTCTTC.

The chain combines TRBV6-1 with TRBJ1-5; possible D gene TRBD1, 5 bases. V was pared by 2 bases and J by 7 bases, with 15 bases between. This CDR3 contains 15 residues. Germline CDR1 MNHNS, CDR2 SASEGT. In DNA, the CDR3 is TGTGCCAGCAGTGAATACCAAGGGGAAGGGCAGCCCCAGCATTTT. This codes for CASSEYQGEGQPQHF.

The rearrangement uses TRBV21-1 and TRBJ1-4; the table names TRBD1, a call not compared with the DNA. TRBV21-1 is designated a pseudogene. This CDR3 spans 14 amino acids. This chain's CDR3 is CATSEEDSNEKLFF. The CDR3 DNA follows: TGTGCCACTTCAGAAGAAGATTCTAATGAAAAACTGTTTTTT.

The chain uses TRBV18 and TRBJ2-5; the D is unclear. Germline V gene data show CDR1 as KGHSH and CDR2 as LQKENI. V dropped 6 bases and J dropped 3 bases, with 14 bases sitting between them. This CDR3 has 14 amino acids. The CDR3 DNA sequence: TGTGCCAGCTCGCCCACCCGATCAGAAGAGACCCAGTACTTC. Protein: CASSPTRSEETQYF.

This sequence joins TRBV13 and TRBJ2-1; 8 bases agree with TRBD2. The CDR3 runs 15 residues. V lost 0 bases and J lost 10; bases outside the gene matches: 8. From germline, CDR1 is PRHDT and CDR2 FYEKMQ (reference sequence). In DNA form, the CDR3 reads TGTGCCAGCAGCTTAGGGGGAGCGGGAGTTGGGGAGCAGTTCTTC. Translating it yields CASSLGGAGVGEQFF.

The chain uses TRBV5-6 and TRBJ1-5; D possibly corresponds to TRBD1 (6 bases). CDR3 length equals 17 residues. Germline lookup yields CDR1 SGHDT and CDR2 YYEEEE. The V end lost 0 bases, the J end lost 6 bases, and 19 bases lay between the germline ends. CDR3 bases: TGTGCCAGCAGCTTGGGGGGGCCGGCGCCGGCAAGTCAGCCCCAGCATTTT. It specifies CASSLGGPAPASQPQHF.

The chain is built from TRBV9 and TRBJ2-1; weak D call: TRBD2 (5 bases). This CDR3 has 15 residues. Germline V gene lookup returns CDR1 SGDLS and CDR2 YYNGEE. Trimming removed 0 bases at V and 7 bases at J, with 14 bases between. CDR3 nucleotides: TGTGCCAGCAGCGTAGTTGGGCCGGGGTGGAATGAGCAGTTCTTC. Protein product: CASSVVGPGWNEQFF. The complete variable domain, with remaining parts taken from reference TRBV9 and TRBJ2-1, reads DSGVTQTPKHLITATGQRVTLRCSPRSGDLSVYWYQQSLDQGLQFLIQYYNGEERAKGNILERFSAQQFPDLHSELNLSSLELGDSALYFCASSVVGPGWNEQFFGPGTRLTVL.

The gene calls are TRBV30 and TRBJ1-2; D is ambiguous. Between the trimmed V and J ends, which lost 0 bases and 0 bases, there was a span of 17 bases. CDR1 and CDR2 from the germline V gene are GTSNPN and SVGIG (reference sequence). This CDR3 spans 17 amino acids. The CDR3 sequence is CAWSVRRGFLTNYGYTF. CDR3 sequence (DNA): TGTGCCTGGAGTGTACGACGAGGGTTCCTTACTAACTATGGCTACACCTTC.

This clone has more than one count but fewer than ten. J is TRBJ1-2 and V is TRBV7-2, with 10 bases that match TRBD1. V was clipped by 6 bases and J by 6 bases; unmatched bases: 10. The CDR3 loop spans 15 amino acids. Per the germline V gene, CDR1 is SGHTA and CDR2 is FQGNSA. The CDR3 protein is CASRSPGQGTHGYTF. The CDR3 DNA is TGTGCCAGCAGATCACCGGGACAGGGGACTCATGGCTACACCTTC.

This clone was counted only a few times. CDR3 coding DNA: TGCGCCAGCAGCTTGGCCGGGTATGGAAACACCATATATTTT. This gives the protein CASSLAGYGNTIYF. The chain employs TRBV5-1 and TRBJ1-3; unclear D gene. Trimming removed 0 bases at V and 3 bases at J, with 7 bases between. The germline V gene encodes CDR1 SGHRS and CDR2 YFSETQ. There are 14 residues in the CDR3.

This clone was recorded a few times. This sequence joins TRBV7-9 and TRBJ1-5; TRBD1 is a possible D gene (6 bases). The CDR3 extends over 15 amino acids. The ends were cut back, 3 bases at V and 0 bases at J, with 9 bases in the middle. The V gene's germline CDR1 is SEHNR and CDR2 FQNEAQ (reference sequence). The CDR3 reads CASSFSTGSNQPQHF. The CDR3 DNA is TGTGCCAGCAGCTTCTCGACAGGTAGCAATCAGCCCCAGCATTTT.

The chain recombines TRBV27 with TRBJ2-5; perhaps TRBD2 as D (5 bases). The CDR3 is made up of 14 amino acids. V was pared by 5 bases and J by 4 bases, with 14 bases between. Germline V lookup: CDR1 MNHEY, CDR2 SMNVEV (reference sequence). The CDR3 sequence is CASSPRLEAETQYF. The CDR3 coding sequence is TGTGCCAGCAGTCCGCGCTTGGAGGCAGAGACCCAGTACTTC.

The J gene is TRBJ2-7, the V gene TRBV27; 8 positions match TRBD1. J was trimmed by 0 bases and V by 6 bases; bases with no gene match: 4. This CDR3 is 14 amino acids long. Germline CDR1 is MNHEY and CDR2 is SMNVEV (reference sequence). The CDR3 DNA sequence: TGTGCCAGCAGGTACAGGGGGTTCTCCTACGAGCAGTACTTC. Encoded protein: CASRYRGFSYEQYF.

DNA for the CDR3: TGTGCCAGCAGCAATTTACCGGACAGGCCCTACGAGCAGTACTTC. Amino acid sequence: CASSNLPDRPYEQYF. The V call is TRBV21-1, the J call TRBJ2-7; the D segment call TRBD1 is taken from the table without a DNA check. TRBV21-1 is listed as a pseudogene. There are 15 residues in the CDR3.

For the CDR3, the DNA is TGTGCCAGCAGTACGTTCGCGCGGCAGAACTACGAGCAGTACTTC. Translation: CASSTFARQNYEQYF. The V call is TRBV28, the J call TRBJ2-7; no clear D gene. CDR1 MDHEN and CDR2 SYDVKM come from the germline V gene. V lost 5 bases, J lost 3 bases, and 17 bases lay in between. The CDR3 length is 15 residues.

The chain joins TRBV5-6 to TRBJ2-5; no reliable D call. The DNA end is a closer match to TRBJ2-7, so the J assignment may be wrong. CDR3 length: 15 amino acids. Per germline, CDR1 SGHDT and CDR2 YYEEEE. DNA for the CDR3: TGTGCCAGCAGCTTGTGGGCAGGAAGCCTCCGCGAGCAGTACTTC. Translating it yields CASSLWAGSLREQYF.

This clone appeared once. The rearrangement links TRBV21-1 to TRBJ1-1; the table calls TRBD1, which could not be checked here. TRBV21-1 is a pseudogene locus. This CDR3 comprises 18 residues. The CDR3 here is CASSKQWAGVDEATEAFF. CDR3 nucleotide sequence: TGTGCCAGCAGCAAACAGTGGGCAGGGGTGGATGAGGCCACTGAAGCTTTCTTT.

The gene calls are TRBV7-6 and TRBJ2-7; 7 bases fit TRBD1. V lost 2 bases, J lost 2 bases, and 0 bases stayed unmatched. This CDR3 spans 13 amino acids. Germline V CDR1 and CDR2: SGHVS, FNYEAQ. In DNA form, the CDR3 reads TGTGCCAGCAGCTTACAGGGGGCCTACGAGCAGTACTTC. It translates to CASSLQGAYEQYF.

On this clone itself: One end of the junction varies from germline; a read error may be responsible. The V call is TRBV5-4, the J call TRBJ2-7; 9 nucleotides align to TRBD2. CDR3 length equals 15 residues. Germline-derived CDR1 and CDR2 are SGHNT and YYREEE (reference sequence). The CDR3 DNA reads as TGTGCCAGCAGTTTGGCTAGCGGGATTGCCTACGAGCAGTACTTC. Protein: CASSLASGIAYEQYF.

V and J are TRBV6-5 and TRBJ2-2; TRBD2 agrees at 10 bases. The germline V gene encodes CDR1 MNHEY and CDR2 SVGAGI. This CDR3 is built from 15 residues. The V segment lost 5 bases and the J segment 5 bases; nucleotides outside the gene matches: 5. For the CDR3, the DNA is TGTGCCAGCAGTGGTAGCGGGGGGCGAACCGGGGAGCTGTTTTTT. It yields the protein CASSGSGGRTGELFF.

The chain combines TRBV6-5 with TRBJ1-6, with TRBD1 matching 9 bases. The CDR3 is 14 amino acids. V lost 7 bases, J lost 7 bases, and 5 bases stayed unmatched. Germline values: CDR1 MNHEY, CDR2 SVGAGI. This chain's CDR3 is CASIGDRVNSPLHF. DNA of the CDR3: TGTGCCAGCATTGGGGACAGGGTCAATTCACCCCTCCACTTT.

The V call is TRBV6-1, the J call TRBJ2-1, with 8 bases fitting TRBD2. The CDR3 runs to 12 residues. V lost 2 bases, J lost 15 bases, and 6 bases stayed unmatched. CDR1 and CDR2 (germline): MNHNS, SASEGT. CDR3 nucleotide sequence: TGTGCCAGCAGTGAAATCCGGGAGGGCCGGTTCTTC. This sequence encodes CASSEIREGRFF.

The rearrangement links TRBV2 to TRBJ2-7; 11 nucleotides match TRBD2. This CDR3 has 16 residues. Trimming cost V 4 bases and J 6 bases; bases outside gene matches: 11. Germline assignment: CDR1 SNHLY and CDR2 FYNNEI. CDR3 residues: CASSGTSGLRSGEQYF. The CDR3 coding sequence is TGTGCCAGCAGTGGGACTAGCGGGCTCCGGAGTGGCGAGCAGTACTTC.

This clone appeared once. This chain uses TRBV30 with TRBJ1-3; D remains unclear. CDR1 and CDR2 (germline): GTSNPN, SVGIG (reference sequence). V was trimmed by 0 bases and J by 4 bases, leaving 7 bases between them. The CDR3 has 13 amino acids. This chain's CDR3 is CAWSVLSGNTIYF. The CDR3 DNA reads TGTGCCTGGAGTGTACTCTCGGGAAACACCATATATTTT.

The chain uses TRBV29-1 and TRBJ2-7; 7 nucleotides line up with TRBD1. With 1 base clipped from V and 4 bases from J, the junction kept 7 bases outside the gene matches. Germline V gene data show CDR1 as SQVTM and CDR2 as ANQGSEA. The CDR3 is 14 residues long. The CDR3 reads CSVEVQGDPYEQYF. The CDR3 region has the DNA TGCAGCGTTGAAGTCCAGGGGGACCCTTACGAGCAGTACTTC.

This clone is a singleton in its sample. The chain combines TRBV7-8 with TRBJ1-5, with D maybe TRBD1 (6 bases). Deletions cut 5 bases from V and 4 bases from J, with 18 bases between. The CDR3 has 16 residues. Germline V gene data show CDR1 as SGHVS and CDR2 as FQNEAQ. DNA for the CDR3: TGTGCCAGCAGCACAAAGCAGGGGTTTGCTAATCAGCCCCAGCATTTT. Translated: CASSTKQGFANQPQHF.